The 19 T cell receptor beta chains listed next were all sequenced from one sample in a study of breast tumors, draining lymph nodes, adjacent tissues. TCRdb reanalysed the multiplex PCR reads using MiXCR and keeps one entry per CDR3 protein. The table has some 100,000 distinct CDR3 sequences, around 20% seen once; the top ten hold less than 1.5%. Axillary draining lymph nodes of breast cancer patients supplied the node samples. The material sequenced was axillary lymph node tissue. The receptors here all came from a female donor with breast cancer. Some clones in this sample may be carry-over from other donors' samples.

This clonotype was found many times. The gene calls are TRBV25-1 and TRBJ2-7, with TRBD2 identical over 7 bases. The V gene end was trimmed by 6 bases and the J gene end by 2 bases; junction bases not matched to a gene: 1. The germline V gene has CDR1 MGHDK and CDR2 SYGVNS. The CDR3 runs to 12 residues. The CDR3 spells CASRGLPYEQYF. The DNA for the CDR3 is TGTGCCAGCAGGGGACTACCCTACGAGCAGTACTTC.

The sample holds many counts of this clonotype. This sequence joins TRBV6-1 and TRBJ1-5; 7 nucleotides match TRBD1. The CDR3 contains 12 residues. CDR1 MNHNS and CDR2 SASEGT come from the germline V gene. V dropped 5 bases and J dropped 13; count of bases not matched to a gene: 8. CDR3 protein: CASSTGTVRQHF. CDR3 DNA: TGTGCCAGCAGTACCGGGACAGTCCGACAGCATTTT.

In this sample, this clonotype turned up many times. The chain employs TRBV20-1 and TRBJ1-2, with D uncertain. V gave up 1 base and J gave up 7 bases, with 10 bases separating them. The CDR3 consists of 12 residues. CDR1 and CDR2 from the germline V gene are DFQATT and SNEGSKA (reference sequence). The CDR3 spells CSARGGFGGYTF. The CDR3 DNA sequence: TGCAGTGCTAGAGGGGGTTTTGGTGGCTACACCTTC.

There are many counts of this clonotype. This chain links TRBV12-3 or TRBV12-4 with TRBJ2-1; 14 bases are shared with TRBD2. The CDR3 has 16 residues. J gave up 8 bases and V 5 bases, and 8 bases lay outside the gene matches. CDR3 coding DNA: TGTGCCAGCAGTCCCATCGGGACTAGCGGGAGCCATGAGCAGTTCTTC. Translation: CASSPIGTSGSHEQFF.

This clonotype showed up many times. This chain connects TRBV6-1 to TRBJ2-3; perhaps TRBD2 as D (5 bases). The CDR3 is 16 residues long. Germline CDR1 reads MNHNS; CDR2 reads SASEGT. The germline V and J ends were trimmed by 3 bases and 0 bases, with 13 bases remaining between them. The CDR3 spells CASSERSGTSTDTQYF. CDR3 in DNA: TGTGCCAGCAGTGAGAGGAGCGGCACTAGCACAGATACGCAGTATTTT.

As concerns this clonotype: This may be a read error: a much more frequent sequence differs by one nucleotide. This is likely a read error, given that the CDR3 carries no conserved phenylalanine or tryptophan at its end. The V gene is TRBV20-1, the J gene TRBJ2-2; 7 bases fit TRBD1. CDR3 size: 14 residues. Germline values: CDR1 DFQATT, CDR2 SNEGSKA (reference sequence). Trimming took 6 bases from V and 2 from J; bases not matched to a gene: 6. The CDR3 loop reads CSAYGQDNTGELFS. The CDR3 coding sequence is TGCAGTGCATACGGACAGGACAACACCGGGGAGCTGTTTTCT.

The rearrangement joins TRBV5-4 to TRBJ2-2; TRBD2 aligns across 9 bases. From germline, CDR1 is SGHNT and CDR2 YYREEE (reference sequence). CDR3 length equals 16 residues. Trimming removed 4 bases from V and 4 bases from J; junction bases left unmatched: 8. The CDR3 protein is CASSIGREGPTGELFF. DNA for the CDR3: TGTGCCAGCAGCATCGGGCGGGAGGGCCCCACCGGGGAGCTGTTTTTT.

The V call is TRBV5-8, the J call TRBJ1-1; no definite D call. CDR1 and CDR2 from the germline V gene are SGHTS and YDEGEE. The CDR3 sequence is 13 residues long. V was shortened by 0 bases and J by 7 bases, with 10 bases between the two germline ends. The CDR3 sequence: CASSLAGGFEAFF. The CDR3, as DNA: TGTGCCAGCAGCTTGGCCGGCGGGTTTGAAGCTTTCTTT.

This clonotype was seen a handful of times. CDR3 coding DNA: TGCGCCAGCAGCCAAGTCGGGAAGCGGGGGTCATTTGGGAATGAGCAGTTCTTC. Translating it yields CASSQVGKRGSFGNEQFF. The chain has TRBV4-1 and TRBJ2-1; 8 positions agree with TRBD2. The junction had 15 bases not matched to a gene; V was cut back by 1 base and J by 7 bases. The germline CDR1 and CDR2 sequences are MGHRA and YSYEKL. The CDR3 sequence is 18 residues long.

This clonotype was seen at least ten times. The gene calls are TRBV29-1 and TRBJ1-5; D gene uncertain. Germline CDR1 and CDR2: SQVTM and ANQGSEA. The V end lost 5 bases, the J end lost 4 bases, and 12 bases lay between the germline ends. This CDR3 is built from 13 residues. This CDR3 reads CSVRTGINQPQHF. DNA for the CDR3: TGCAGCGTTAGGACCGGTATTAATCAGCCCCAGCATTTT.

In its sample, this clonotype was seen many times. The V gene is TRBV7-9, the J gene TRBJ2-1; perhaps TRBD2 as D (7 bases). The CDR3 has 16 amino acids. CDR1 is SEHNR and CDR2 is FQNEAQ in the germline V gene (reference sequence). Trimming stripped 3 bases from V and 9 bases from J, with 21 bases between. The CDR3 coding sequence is TGTGCCAGCAGCTTGGCCGGCGGGGGCTCGGGGGGTGAGCAGTTCTTC. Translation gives CASSLAGGGSGGEQFF.

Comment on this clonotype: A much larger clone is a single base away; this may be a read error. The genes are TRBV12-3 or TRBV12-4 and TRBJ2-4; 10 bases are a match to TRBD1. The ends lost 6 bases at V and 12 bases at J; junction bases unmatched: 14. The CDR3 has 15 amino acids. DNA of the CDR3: TGTGCCAGCAGCCCTGGGACAGGGGCGAGTGGCACTCAGTACTTC. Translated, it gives CASSPGTGASGTQYF.

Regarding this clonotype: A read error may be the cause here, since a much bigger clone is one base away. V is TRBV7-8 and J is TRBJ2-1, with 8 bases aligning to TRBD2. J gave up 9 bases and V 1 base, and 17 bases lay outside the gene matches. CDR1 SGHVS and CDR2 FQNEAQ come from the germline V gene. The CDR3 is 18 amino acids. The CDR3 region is CASSLGTAGAPVNSEQFF. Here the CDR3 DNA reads TGTGCCAGCAGCTTAGGCACAGCGGGAGCGCCGGTCAACAGTGAGCAGTTCTTC.

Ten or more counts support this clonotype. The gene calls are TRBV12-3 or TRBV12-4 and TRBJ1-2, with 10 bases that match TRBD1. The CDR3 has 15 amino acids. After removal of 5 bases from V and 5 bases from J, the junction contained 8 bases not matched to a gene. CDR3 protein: CASSPDGTGEYGYTF. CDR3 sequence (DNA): TGTGCCAGCAGTCCCGACGGGACAGGGGAATATGGCTACACCTTC.

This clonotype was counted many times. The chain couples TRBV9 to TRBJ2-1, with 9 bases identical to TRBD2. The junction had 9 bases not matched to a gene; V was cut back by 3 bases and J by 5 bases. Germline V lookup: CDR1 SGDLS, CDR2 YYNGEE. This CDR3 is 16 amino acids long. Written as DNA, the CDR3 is TGTGCCAGCAGCGGGGGACTGACTAGCGGAAACAATGAGCAGTTCTTC. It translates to CASSGGLTSGNNEQFF.

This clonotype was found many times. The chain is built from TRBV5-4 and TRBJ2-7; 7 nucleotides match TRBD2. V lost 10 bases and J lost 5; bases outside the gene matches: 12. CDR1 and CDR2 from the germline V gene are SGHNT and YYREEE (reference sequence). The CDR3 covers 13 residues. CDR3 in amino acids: CAVPAAGAHEQYF. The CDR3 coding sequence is TGTGCCGTGCCGGCCGCGGGAGCCCACGAGCAGTACTTC.

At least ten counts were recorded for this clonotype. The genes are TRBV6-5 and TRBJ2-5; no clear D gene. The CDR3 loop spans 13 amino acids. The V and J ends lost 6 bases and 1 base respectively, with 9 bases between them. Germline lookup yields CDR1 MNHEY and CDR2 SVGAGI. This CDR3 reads CASRSRVQETQYF. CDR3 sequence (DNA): TGTGCCAGCAGATCCCGGGTCCAAGAGACCCAGTACTTC.

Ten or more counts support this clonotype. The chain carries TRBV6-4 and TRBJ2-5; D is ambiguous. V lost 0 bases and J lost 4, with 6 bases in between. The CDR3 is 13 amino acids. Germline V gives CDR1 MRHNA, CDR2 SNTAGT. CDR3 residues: CASSDSIGETQYF. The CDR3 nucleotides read TGTGCCAGCAGTGACTCGATAGGAGAGACCCAGTACTTC.

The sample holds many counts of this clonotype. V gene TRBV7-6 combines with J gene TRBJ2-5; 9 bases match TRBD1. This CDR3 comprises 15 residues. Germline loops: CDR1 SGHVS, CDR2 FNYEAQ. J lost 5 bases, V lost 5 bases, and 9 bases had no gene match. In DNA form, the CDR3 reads TGTGCCAGCAGCCCCCGGGACAGGGCCCAGGAGACCCAGTACTTC. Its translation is CASSPRDRAQETQYF.